The 17 T cell receptor beta chains reported below all come from one sample, sequenced in a study of shared clonotypes between healthy human individuals. Naive CD8 cells, CD45RO-negative and positively selected for CCR7, excluded terminally differentiated effector memory CD45RA+ cells. Sequencing was performed with immunoSEQ multiplex PCR; in TCRdb, only in-frame clones are kept and a portion is missing. The sample carries roughly 2.1 million clones, just over 90% recorded once. The sample consisted of naive CD8+ T cells from PBMCs. These receptors came from a young man in good health. Some clones in this sample may be carry-over from other donors' samples.

This chain uses TRBV25-1 with TRBJ2-7; D unclear. Germline V gene data show CDR1 as MGHDK and CDR2 as SYGVNS. CDR3 length: 14 residues. With 6 bases removed from V and 4 bases from J, the gap between germline ends came to 16 bases. CDR3 residues: CASSGFPQRYEQYF. The CDR3 nucleotides are TGTGCCAGCAGCGGCTTTCCCCAAAGGTACGAGCAGTACTTC.

The V and J genes are TRBV15 and TRBJ2-1; possible D gene TRBD1, 6 bases. Trimming shortened V by 3 bases and J by 4 bases, and 13 bases separated the two germline ends. CDR3 size: 15 residues. Germline V gene lookup returns CDR1 LNHNV and CDR2 YYDKDF (reference sequence). The CDR3, as DNA: TGTGCCACCAGCAGGTGGGAAGGGGGATACAATGAGCAGTTCTTC. This encodes CATSRWEGGYNEQFF.

The rearrangement links TRBV5-6 to TRBJ1-1, with 7 bases matching TRBD1. CDR3 length equals 14 residues. Germline CDR1 and CDR2: SGHDT and YYEEEE. V was clipped by 3 bases and J by 3 bases; unmatched bases: 5. As DNA, the CDR3 is TGTGCCAGCAGCTGGAGACAGGGCTACACTGAAGCTTTCTTT. This encodes CASSWRQGYTEAFF.

The CDR3 is CASGHAGANVLTF. CDR3 nucleotide sequence: TGTGCCAGCGGCCACGCTGGGGCCAACGTCCTGACTTTC. The rearrangement uses TRBV27 and TRBJ2-6; D is uncertain. The CDR3 extends over 13 amino acids. Germline V gives CDR1 MNHEY, CDR2 SMNVEV (reference sequence). V gave up 8 bases and J gave up 2 bases, with 7 bases separating them.

The chain recombines TRBV2 with TRBJ1-2, with TRBD1 identical over 10 bases. The CDR3 length is 14 residues. Germline trimming cut 6 bases from V and 8 bases from J; bases unmatched to any gene: 9. Germline CDR1 is SNHLY and CDR2 is FYNNEI. The CDR3 nucleotides are TGTGCCAGCAGGATTAAGGACAGGGGGATCGGCTACACCTTC. It specifies CASRIKDRGIGYTF.

This chain connects TRBV7-9 to TRBJ2-1; D call uncertain. CDR1 is SEHNR and CDR2 is FQNEAQ in the germline V gene (reference sequence). V dropped 1 base and J dropped 7 bases, with 8 bases sitting between them. The CDR3 spans 13 residues. CDR3: CASSLVWGNEQFF. In DNA form, the CDR3 reads TGTGCCAGCAGCTTAGTATGGGGAAATGAGCAGTTCTTC. Combining the CDR3 with reference TRBV7-9 and TRBJ2-1 gives the whole variable domain DTGVSQNPRHKITKRGQNVTFRCDPISEHNRLYWYRQTLGQGPEFLTYFQNEAQLEKSRLLSDRFSAERPKGSFSTLEIQRTEQGDSAMYLCASSLVWGNEQFFGPGTRLTVL.

This clone occurred a few times. The chain uses TRBV28 and TRBJ1-1, with TRBD1 as a possible D gene (6 bases). The CDR3 is 13 residues long. The V gene lost 1 base and the J gene lost 11 bases, with 14 bases spanning the gap. The germline gives CDR1 MDHEN, CDR2 SYDVKM. CDR3 DNA sequence: TGTGCCAGCAGTTTATTACAGGGAATTCGGGCTTTCTTT. Encoded protein: CASSLLQGIRAFF.

A word on this clone: The same CDR3 can be traced to other DNA sequences in this sample. This chain links TRBV28 with TRBJ2-7, with D unclear. Trimming pared 2 bases from V and 1 base from J, leaving 3 bases between. The CDR3 covers 12 residues. Per germline, CDR1 MDHEN and CDR2 SYDVKM. CDR3 DNA sequence: TGTGCCAGCAGTTTACGATCCTACGAGCAGTACTTC. Amino acid sequence: CASSLRSYEQYF.

About this clone itself: Other DNA sequences in the sample encode the same CDR3. This chain links TRBV27 with TRBJ2-7, with D unclear. The CDR3 has 13 amino acids. In germline, CDR1 is MNHEY, CDR2 SMNVEV (reference sequence). V was trimmed by 2 bases and J by 6 bases, leaving 11 bases between them. In nucleotides, the CDR3 is TGTGCCAGCAGTTTAAGCCCCACTCGCGAGCAGTACTTC. Encoded protein: CASSLSPTREQYF.

The chain combines TRBV6-1 with TRBJ2-7; D gene uncertain. The CDR3 runs 16 residues. Looked up from germline, CDR1 is MNHNS and CDR2 is SASEGT. The V gene lost 0 bases and the J gene lost 2 bases, with 14 bases spanning the gap. The CDR3 protein is CASSEAVNSITYEQYF. The CDR3 DNA follows: TGTGCCAGCAGTGAAGCGGTAAACTCTATTACCTACGAGCAGTACTTC.

The rearrangement uses TRBV9 and TRBJ1-2; D ambiguous. The germline V gene has CDR1 SGDLS and CDR2 YYNGEE. Trimming cost V 4 bases and J 3 bases, with 13 bases left between them. The CDR3 has 14 residues. The CDR3 sequence is CASSPGAADYGYTF. In DNA form, the CDR3 reads TGTGCCAGCAGCCCCGGAGCGGCTGACTATGGCTACACCTTC. The complete variable domain, with remaining parts taken from reference TRBV9 and TRBJ1-2, reads DSGVTQTPKHLITATGQRVTLRCSPRSGDLSVYWYQQSLDQGLQFLIQYYNGEERAKGNILERFSAQQFPDLHSELNLSSLELGDSALYFCASSPGAADYGYTFGSGTRLTVV.

This chain connects TRBV5-4 to TRBJ1-2; 8 bases match TRBD1. V shed 4 bases, J shed 6 bases, and the junction held 8 bases outside the gene matches. This CDR3 has 14 residues. Germline CDR1 SGHNT, CDR2 YYREEE (reference sequence). The CDR3 DNA sequence: TGTGCCAGCAGCGGACAGGGATGGGGTAATGGCTACACCTTC. Amino acid sequence: CASSGQGWGNGYTF.

V gene TRBV15 combines with J gene TRBJ1-1; D remains unclear. V was clipped by 0 bases and J by 3 bases, with 11 bases between them. Looked up from germline, CDR1 is LNHNV and CDR2 is YYDKDF (reference sequence). This CDR3 region has 15 residues. CDR3 nucleotides: TGTGCCACCAGCAGAGATCTAGGCAGGCACACTGAAGCTTTCTTT. This gives the protein CATSRDLGRHTEAFF.

Notes on this clone: This CDR3 is also generated by other DNA sequences in the sample. The chain is built from TRBV28 and TRBJ2-3, with D perhaps given as TRBD1 or TRBD2 (5 bases each). The CDR3 has 14 amino acids. Trimming removed 2 bases at V and 0 bases at J, with 6 bases between. CDR1 is MDHEN and CDR2 is SYDVKM in the germline V gene. The CDR3 DNA sequence: TGTGCCAGCAGTTTAGGGGGTAGCACAGATACGCAGTATTTT. Translating gives CASSLGGSTDTQYF.

The chain joins TRBV4-1 to TRBJ2-3; D is unclear. CDR1 is MGHRA and CDR2 is YSYEKL in the germline V gene. The V gene lost 4 bases and the J gene lost 2 bases, with 13 bases spanning the gap. The CDR3 extends over 15 amino acids. CDR3 in amino acids: CASSPGPILTDTQYF. In DNA, the CDR3 is TGCGCCAGCAGCCCGGGTCCAATCCTCACAGATACGCAGTATTTT.

The V call is TRBV7-6, the J call TRBJ2-2; D unresolved. CDR1 and CDR2 from the germline V gene are SGHVS and FNYEAQ. V was trimmed by 5 bases and J by 4 bases, leaving 14 bases between them. The CDR3 has 15 residues. CDR3 nucleotide sequence: TGTGCCAGCAGCCCTACCGTGATGAGCACCGGGGAGCTGTTTTTT. Encoded protein: CASSPTVMSTGELFF.

CDR3 nucleotide sequence: TGTGCCAGCAGTTCGTCTGACTCTTCATACTACGAGCAGTACTTC. Residues: CASSSSDSSYYEQYF. The chain employs TRBV6-5 and TRBJ2-7; D gene unclear. Trimming took off 4 bases at V and 3 bases at J, with 16 bases between the two ends. The CDR3 spans 15 residues. Germline CDR1 is MNHEY and CDR2 is SVGAGI.